The 28 T cell receptor beta chains reported below all come from one sample, sequenced in a study of blood T cell dynamics during melanoma immunotherapy. Time point defined: week 3, after first cycle of checkpoint inhibitor. Clones were sequenced by immunoSEQ multiplex PCR, and TCRdb holds only the in-frame ones, with some missing. In the table there are about 11,000 clones, roughly 84% of which are singletons. This sample comprised blood, obtained from a patient treated with checkpoint blockade. The receptors come from a human donor with melanoma.

The V call is TRBV30, the J call TRBJ2-5; D unresolved. This CDR3 has 12 residues. The germline CDR1 and CDR2 sequences are GTSNPN and SVGIG (reference sequence). V lost 1 base to trimming and J lost 8 bases, with 11 bases between them. CDR3 sequence (DNA): TGTGCCTGGAGTGAGACCCCGGTTACCCAGTACTTC. It is translated as CAWSETPVTQYF.

The chain has TRBV7-2 and TRBJ1-1; maybe TRBD1 (5 bases). Trimming took off 3 bases at V and 5 bases at J, with 10 bases between the two ends. This CDR3 contains 13 residues. CDR1 and CDR2 from the germline V gene are SGHTA and FQGNSA. The CDR3 DNA sequence: TGTGCCAGCAGCTTGGGGACTGTTACTGAAGCTTTCTTT. Protein: CASSLGTVTEAFF. Variable domain in full (rest from reference TRBV7-2 and TRBJ1-1): GAGVSQSPSNKVTEKGKDVELRCDPISGHTALYWYRQSLGQGLEFLIYFQGNSAPDKSGLPSDRFSAERTGGSVSTLTIQRTQQEDSAVYLCASSLGTVTEAFFGQGTRLTVV.

The V and J genes are TRBV5-4 and TRBJ2-7, with D perhaps TRBD1 (5 bases). Germline CDR1 reads SGHNT; CDR2 reads YYREEE (reference sequence). Trimming left V 4 bases short and J 3 bases short, with 8 bases between. The CDR3 consists of 12 residues. The CDR3 bases are TGTGCCAGCAGCACAGACAGCTACGAGCAGTACTTC. As protein: CASSTDSYEQYF. Looking up the rest from reference TRBV5-4 and TRBJ2-7 gives the full variable domain: ETGVTQSPTHLIKTRGQQVTLRCSSQSGHNTVSWYQQALGQGPQFIFQYYREEENGRGNFPPRFSGLQFPNYSSELNVNALELDDSALYLCASSTDSYEQYFGPGTRLTVT.

The V gene is TRBV18, the J gene TRBJ1-5, with D uncertain. V lost 2 bases and J lost 5, with 7 bases in between. The CDR3 runs 13 residues. From germline, CDR1 is KGHSH and CDR2 LQKENI. The CDR3 loop is CASSPGGDQPQHF. CDR3 DNA: TGTGCCAGCTCACCAGGTGGCGATCAGCCCCAGCATTTT. Full variable domain (rest looked up from reference TRBV18 and TRBJ1-5): NAGVMQNPRHLVRRRGQEARLRCSPMKGHSHVYWYRQLPEEGLKFMVYLQKENIIDESGMPKERFSAEFPKEGPSILRIQQVVRGDSAAYFCASSPGGDQPQHFGDGTRLSIL.

V gene TRBV10-2 combines with J gene TRBJ1-2; D is unresolved. The V gene's germline CDR1 is WSHSY and CDR2 SAAADI. This CDR3 contains 15 residues. V lost 3 bases and J 1 base, leaving 12 bases between the germline ends. The CDR3 sequence is CASSDPQGVNYGYTF. In DNA form, the CDR3 reads TGCGCCAGCAGTGACCCTCAAGGTGTTAACTATGGCTACACCTTC.

This clone was seen once. The chain carries TRBV4-3 and TRBJ2-5; 9 bases are a match to TRBD1. Germline V CDR1 and CDR2: LGHNA, YSLEER. V dropped 0 bases and J dropped 4; count of bases not matched to a gene: 9. This CDR3 region has 17 residues. The CDR3 DNA is TGCGCCAGCAGCCAAGACTTCGGGACAGGGTTTGGAGAGACCCAGTACTTC. It is translated as CASSQDFGTGFGETQYF.

This clone was picked up one time. The chain uses TRBV30 and TRBJ1-6; 7 bases map to TRBD1. In germline, CDR1 is GTSNPN, CDR2 SVGIG (reference sequence). CDR3 length: 13 residues. V was clipped by 7 bases and J by 7 bases; unmatched bases: 7. This CDR3 is CASQTGRNSPLHF. The CDR3 DNA is TGTGCCTCTCAGACAGGGAGAAATTCACCCCTCCACTTT.

V and J are TRBV7-8 and TRBJ1-4, with 9 bases identical to TRBD1. This CDR3 has 15 amino acids. Trimming removed 5 bases from V and 8 bases from J; junction bases left unmatched: 9. From germline, CDR1 is SGHVS and CDR2 FQNEAQ. CDR3 residues: CASSRGTGLGEKLFF. As DNA, the CDR3 is TGTGCCAGCAGCCGTGGGACAGGGTTGGGGGAAAAACTGTTTTTT.

The J gene is TRBJ2-1, the V gene TRBV11-2; no reliable D call. V was trimmed by 5 bases and J by 4 bases, leaving 15 bases between them. Germline assignment: CDR1 SGHAT and CDR2 FQNNGV. CDR3 size: 15 residues. The CDR3 coding sequence is TGTGCCAGCAGCGTCCGGTCCGGCGGTTACAATGAGCAGTTCTTC. Residues: CASSVRSGGYNEQFF. The variable domain in full, with the rest retrieved from reference TRBV11-2 and TRBJ2-1, is EAGVAQSPRYKIIEKRQSVAFWCNPISGHATLYWYQQILGQGPKLLIQFQNNGVVDDSQLPKDRFSAERLKGVDSTLKIQPAKLEDSAVYLCASSVRSGGYNEQFFGPGTRLTVL.

This chain connects TRBV27 to TRBJ1-2; 9 nucleotides agree with TRBD1. J was trimmed by 8 bases and V by 10 bases; bases with no gene match: 20. Germline V lookup: CDR1 MNHEY, CDR2 SMNVEV (reference sequence). This CDR3 has 16 amino acids. The DNA for the CDR3 is TGTGCCACAGGAGCGAAGACAGGGGGACGGTCCTGGGGCTACACCTTC. Translation gives CATGAKTGGRSWGYTF.

This clone turned up a few times. This sequence joins TRBV6-4 and TRBJ2-2; 7 bases agree with TRBD2. The CDR3 spans 15 residues. V lost 2 bases to trimming and J lost 0 bases; unmatched junction nucleotides: 0. Germline loops: CDR1 MRHNA, CDR2 SNTAGT. This CDR3 reads CASSDGGANTGELFF. CDR3 DNA: TGTGCCAGCAGTGACGGGGGGGCGAACACCGGGGAGCTGTTTTTT.

This clone showed up just a few times. V and J are TRBV2 and TRBJ1-2, with TRBD1 matching over 8 bases. After removal of 1 base from V and 5 bases from J, the junction contained 6 bases not matched to a gene. The CDR3 spans 15 residues. Germline-derived CDR1 and CDR2 are SNHLY and FYNNEI. In DNA form, the CDR3 reads TGTGCCAGCAGTGAAGGGCAGGGGGCTCAATATGGCTACACCTTC. Translated: CASSEGQGAQYGYTF.

The sample holds one count of this clone. CDR3: CASSLEGGYGYTF. DNA for the CDR3: TGCGCCAGCAGCTTGGAGGGTGGCTATGGCTACACCTTC. This chain joins TRBV5-1 and TRBJ1-2; D not certain. V was cut by 0 bases and J by 4 bases, with 7 bases left in between. Germline CDR1 and CDR2: SGHRS and YFSETQ. The CDR3 covers 13 residues.

The chain has TRBV6-5 and TRBJ1-1; D possibly corresponds to TRBD1 (6 bases). V shed 2 bases and J shed 5 bases, with 18 bases lying between them. CDR1 is MNHEY, CDR2 SVGAGI, per germline. CDR3 size: 16 residues. The CDR3, as DNA: TGTGCCAGCAGTTACGGTTACCAGGGGCGTGGGACTGAAGCTTTCTTT. It codes for CASSYGYQGRGTEAFF.

This chain connects TRBV4-1 to TRBJ2-2; D gene uncertain. With 2 bases removed from V and 6 bases from J, the gap between germline ends came to 7 bases. CDR3 length equals 13 residues. Germline V gene data show CDR1 as MGHRA and CDR2 as YSYEKL. CDR3: CASSQNWAGELFF. CDR3 DNA: TGCGCCAGCAGCCAAAATTGGGCCGGGGAGCTGTTTTTT.

The CDR3 DNA reads TGTGCCAGCAGTTACTTCGCGCAGGGCTCTAACTATGGCTACACCTTC. It specifies CASSYFAQGSNYGYTF. The chain combines TRBV6-6 with TRBJ1-2, with D possibly TRBD1 on 5 matching bases. Looked up from germline, CDR1 is MNHNY and CDR2 is SVGAGI (reference sequence). Trimming took off 1 base at V and 0 bases at J, with 12 bases between the two ends. This CDR3 is 16 amino acids long.

This clone was observed once. The chain employs TRBV4-2 and TRBJ2-1, with 10 nucleotides matching TRBD2. After removal of 0 bases from V and 8 bases from J, the junction contained 7 bases not matched to a gene. The CDR3 extends over 16 amino acids. Germline-derived CDR1 and CDR2 are LGHNA and YNFKEQ. The CDR3 DNA reads TGTGCCAGCAGCCAAGAGCCCCTAGCGGGGGTGGATGAGCAGTTCTTC. As protein: CASSQEPLAGVDEQFF.

J is TRBJ1-2 and V is TRBV4-2, with 7 positions matching TRBD1. The CDR3 covers 15 residues. J gave up 4 bases and V 0 bases, and 5 bases lay outside the gene matches. The germline V gene encodes CDR1 LGHNA and CDR2 YNFKEQ. The CDR3 protein is CASSQDRRTGYGYTF. The CDR3 DNA follows: TGTGCCAGCAGCCAAGATCGGAGGACAGGCTATGGCTACACCTTC.

The J gene is TRBJ1-2, the V gene TRBV7-2; D is ambiguous. V was pared by 4 bases and J by 2 bases, with 11 bases between. Germline V lookup: CDR1 SGHTA, CDR2 FQGNSA. The CDR3 runs to 14 residues. CDR3 amino acids: CASSSPAVNYGYTF. The CDR3 coding sequence is TGTGCCAGCAGCTCACCAGCGGTAAACTATGGCTACACCTTC. The whole variable domain, remainder taken from reference TRBV7-2 and TRBJ1-2, is GAGVSQSPSNKVTEKGKDVELRCDPISGHTALYWYRQSLGQGLEFLIYFQGNSAPDKSGLPSDRFSAERTGGSVSTLTIQRTQQEDSAVYLCASSSPAVNYGYTFGSGTRLTVV.

The genes are TRBV19 and TRBJ2-1; possibly TRBD2 for D (5 bases). Trimming removed 0 bases at V and 0 bases at J, with 6 bases between. Germline V CDR1 and CDR2: LNHDA, SQIVND (reference sequence). CDR3 length equals 15 residues. CDR3 in amino acids: CASSIEGSSYNEQFF. DNA of the CDR3: TGTGCCAGTAGTATAGAAGGGAGCTCCTACAATGAGCAGTTCTTC.

Only a few counts were recorded for this clone. V and J are TRBV12-5 and TRBJ1-1; D perhaps matches TRBD1 (5 bases). Trimming left V 2 bases short and J 1 base short, with 8 bases between. CDR3 size: 14 residues. Germline loops: CDR1 LGHNT, CDR2 FRNRAP. The chain's CDR3 is CASGLRDGNTEAFF. DNA for the CDR3: TGTGCTAGTGGTTTGAGGGACGGGAACACTGAAGCTTTCTTT.

The J gene is TRBJ2-3, the V gene TRBV29-1; 8 bases match TRBD1. The V segment lost 3 bases and the J segment 6 bases; nucleotides outside the gene matches: 5. The CDR3 totals 13 residues. Germline CDR1 reads SQVTM; CDR2 reads ANQGSEA. In DNA, the CDR3 is TGCAGCGTTGACCAGACAGGGGTGGATACGCAGTATTTT. Protein product: CSVDQTGVDTQYF.

The chain combines TRBV11-3 with TRBJ2-5, with D perhaps TRBD2 (6 bases). V lost 5 bases and J lost 5, with 18 bases in between. The CDR3 covers 15 residues. CDR1 and CDR2 (germline): SGHNT, YENEEA. The CDR3: CASSPGIGGAETQYF. CDR3 nucleotides: TGTGCCAGCAGCCCGGGCATCGGCGGGGCGGAGACCCAGTACTTC.

V usage is TRBV9 and J usage is TRBJ1-1; D remains ambiguous. The germline V gene has CDR1 SGDLS and CDR2 YYNGEE. Trimming pared 4 bases from V and 4 bases from J, leaving 11 bases between. CDR3 length: 13 amino acids. DNA of the CDR3: TGTGCCAGCAGCCTTCCCCCGGGCACTGAAGCTTTCTTT. Protein product: CASSLPPGTEAFF.

The genes are TRBV30 and TRBJ2-7; D not resolved. The germline V and J ends were trimmed by 2 bases and 0 bases, with 20 bases remaining between them. This CDR3 region has 17 residues. Germline-derived CDR1 and CDR2 are GTSNPN and SVGIG (reference sequence). CDR3 coding DNA: TGTGCCTGGAGTTCTTTTGGGCTGGGCAGAAGCTCCTACGAGCAGTACTTC. Translation gives CAWSSFGLGRSSYEQYF.

The V and J genes are TRBV2 and TRBJ2-7; TRBD1 aligns across 7 bases. The CDR3 has 13 amino acids. CDR1 is SNHLY and CDR2 is FYNNEI in the germline V gene. With 6 bases clipped from V and 3 bases from J, the junction kept 5 bases outside the gene matches. The CDR3 here is CASRSDRVYEQYF. CDR3 coding DNA: TGTGCCAGCAGGTCTGACAGGGTCTACGAGCAGTACTTC.

The V and J genes are TRBV19 and TRBJ1-2; 7 bases map to TRBD1. The CDR3 covers 15 residues. Germline trimming cut 5 bases from V and 7 bases from J; bases unmatched to any gene: 13. CDR1 and CDR2 from the germline V gene are LNHDA and SQIVND (reference sequence). DNA for the CDR3: TGTGCCAGTAGTCGGGACAGCCACCCAGCGGGTGGCTACACCTTC. Amino acid sequence: CASSRDSHPAGGYTF.

The count of this clone is one. The DNA of the CDR3 is TGTGCCAGCAGCCGAAGACTAGCGGGGGGGCGAAATGAGCAGTTCTTC. As protein: CASSRRLAGGRNEQFF. The genes are TRBV7-8 and TRBJ2-1, with TRBD2 identical over 14 bases. V shed 5 bases, J shed 7 bases, and the junction held 7 bases outside the gene matches. The germline V gene has CDR1 SGHVS and CDR2 FQNEAQ. The CDR3 is 16 amino acids.